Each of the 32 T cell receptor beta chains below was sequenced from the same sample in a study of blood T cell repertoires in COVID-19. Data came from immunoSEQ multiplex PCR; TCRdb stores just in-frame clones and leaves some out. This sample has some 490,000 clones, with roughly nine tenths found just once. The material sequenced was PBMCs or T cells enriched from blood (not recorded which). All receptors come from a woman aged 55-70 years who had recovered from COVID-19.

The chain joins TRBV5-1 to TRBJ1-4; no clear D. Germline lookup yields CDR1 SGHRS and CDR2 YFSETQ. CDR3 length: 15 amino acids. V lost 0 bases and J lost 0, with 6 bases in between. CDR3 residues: CASSLAEATNEKLFF. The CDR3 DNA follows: TGCGCCAGCAGCTTGGCCGAGGCAACTAATGAAAAACTGTTTTTT. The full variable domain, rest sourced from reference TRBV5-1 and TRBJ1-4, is KAGVTQTPRYLIKTRGQQVTLSCSPISGHRSVSWYQQTPGQGLQFLFEYFSETQRNKGNFPGRFSGRQFSNSRSEMNVSTLELGDSALYLCASSLAEATNEKLFFGSGTQLSVL.

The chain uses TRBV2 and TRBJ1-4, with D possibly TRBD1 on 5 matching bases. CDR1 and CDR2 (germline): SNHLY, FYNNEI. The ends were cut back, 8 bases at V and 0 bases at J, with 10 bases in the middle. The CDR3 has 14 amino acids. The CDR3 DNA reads TGTGCCAGCCTGGGGGGGGCAACTAATGAAAAACTGTTTTTT. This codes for CASLGGATNEKLFF.

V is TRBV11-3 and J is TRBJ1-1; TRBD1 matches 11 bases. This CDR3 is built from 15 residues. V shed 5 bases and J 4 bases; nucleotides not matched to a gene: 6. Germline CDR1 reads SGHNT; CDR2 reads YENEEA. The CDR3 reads CASSQGGTGGTEAFF. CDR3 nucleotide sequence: TGTGCCAGCAGCCAGGGGGGGACAGGGGGCACTGAAGCTTTCTTT.

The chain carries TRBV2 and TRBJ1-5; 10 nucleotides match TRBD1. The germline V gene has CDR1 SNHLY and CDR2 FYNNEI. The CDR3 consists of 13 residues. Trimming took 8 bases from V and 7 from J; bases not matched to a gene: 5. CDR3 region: CASGTGVSQPQHF. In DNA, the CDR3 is TGTGCCAGCGGGACAGGGGTCAGCCAGCCCCAGCATTTT.

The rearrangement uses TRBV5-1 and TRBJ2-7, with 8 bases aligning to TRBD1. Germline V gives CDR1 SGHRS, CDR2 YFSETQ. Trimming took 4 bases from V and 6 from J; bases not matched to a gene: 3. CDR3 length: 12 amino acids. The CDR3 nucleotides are TGCGCCAGCAGCCTTGACAGGGGCGAGCAGTACTTC. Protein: CASSLDRGEQYF.

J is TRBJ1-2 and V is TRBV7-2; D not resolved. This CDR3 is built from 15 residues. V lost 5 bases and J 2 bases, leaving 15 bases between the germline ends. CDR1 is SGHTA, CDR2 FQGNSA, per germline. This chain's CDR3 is CASSPIGVLNYGYTF. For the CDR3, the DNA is TGTGCCAGCAGCCCTATCGGAGTGCTAAACTATGGCTACACCTTC.

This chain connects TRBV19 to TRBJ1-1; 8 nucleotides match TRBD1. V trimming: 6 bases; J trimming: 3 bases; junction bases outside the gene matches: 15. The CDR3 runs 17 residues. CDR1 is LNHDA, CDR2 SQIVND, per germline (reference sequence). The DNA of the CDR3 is TGTGCCAGTAGCCCGACCTTCGACAGGGGAGTTTACACTGAAGCTTTCTTT. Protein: CASSPTFDRGVYTEAFF.

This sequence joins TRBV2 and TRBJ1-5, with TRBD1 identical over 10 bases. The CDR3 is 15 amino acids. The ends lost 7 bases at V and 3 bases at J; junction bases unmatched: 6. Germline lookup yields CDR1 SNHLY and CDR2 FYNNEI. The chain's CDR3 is CASTGTGATNQPQHF. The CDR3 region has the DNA TGTGCCAGCACAGGGACAGGGGCGACCAATCAGCCCCAGCATTTT.

CDR3 amino acids: CASSLQHQETQYF. DNA for the CDR3: TGCGCCAGCAGCCTCCAACATCAAGAGACCCAGTACTTC. V usage is TRBV5-1 and J usage is TRBJ2-5; D is undetermined. Germline V gene sequence: CDR1 SGHRS, CDR2 YFSETQ. The CDR3 is 13 amino acids. V was cut by 4 bases and J by 2 bases, with 9 bases left in between.

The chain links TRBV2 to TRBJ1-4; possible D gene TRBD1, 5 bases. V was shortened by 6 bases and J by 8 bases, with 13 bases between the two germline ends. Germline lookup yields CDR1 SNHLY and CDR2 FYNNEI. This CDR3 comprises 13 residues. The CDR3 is CASRAGGEEKLFF. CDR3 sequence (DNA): TGTGCCAGCAGGGCCGGGGGAGAGGAAAAACTGTTTTTT.

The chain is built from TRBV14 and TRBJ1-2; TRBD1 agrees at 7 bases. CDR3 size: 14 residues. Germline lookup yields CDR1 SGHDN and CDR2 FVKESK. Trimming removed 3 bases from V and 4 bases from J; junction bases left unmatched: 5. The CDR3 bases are TGTGCCAGCAGCCACGACAGGGTTATCTATGGCTACACCTTC. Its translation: CASSHDRVIYGYTF.

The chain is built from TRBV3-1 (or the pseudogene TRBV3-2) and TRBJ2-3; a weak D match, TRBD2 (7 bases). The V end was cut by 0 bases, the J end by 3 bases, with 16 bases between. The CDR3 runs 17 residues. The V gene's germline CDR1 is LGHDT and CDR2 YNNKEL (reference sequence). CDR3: CASSQDVWGGATDTQYF. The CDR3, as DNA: TGTGCCAGCAGCCAAGATGTGTGGGGGGGGGCAACAGATACGCAGTATTTT.

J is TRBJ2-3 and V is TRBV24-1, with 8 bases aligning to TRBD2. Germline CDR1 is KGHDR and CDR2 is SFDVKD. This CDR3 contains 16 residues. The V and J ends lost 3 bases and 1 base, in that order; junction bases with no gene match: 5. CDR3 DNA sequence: TGTGCCACCAGTGATCCACACGGGGGGGGCACAGATACGCAGTATTTT. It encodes CATSDPHGGGTDTQYF.

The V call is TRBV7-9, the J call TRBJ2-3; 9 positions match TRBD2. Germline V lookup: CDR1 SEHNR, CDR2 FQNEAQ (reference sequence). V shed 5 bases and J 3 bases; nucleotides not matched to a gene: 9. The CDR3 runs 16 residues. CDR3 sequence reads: CASSLTAGGHTDTQYF. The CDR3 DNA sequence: TGTGCCAGCAGCCTAACAGCGGGGGGCCATACAGATACGCAGTATTTT.

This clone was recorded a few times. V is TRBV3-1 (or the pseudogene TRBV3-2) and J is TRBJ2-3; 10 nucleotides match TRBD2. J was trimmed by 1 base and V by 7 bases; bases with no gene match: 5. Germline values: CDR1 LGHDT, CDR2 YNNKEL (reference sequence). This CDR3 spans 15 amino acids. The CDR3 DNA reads TGTGCCAGCACAATAACTAGCGGGGGCACAGATACGCAGTATTTT. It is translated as CASTITSGGTDTQYF.

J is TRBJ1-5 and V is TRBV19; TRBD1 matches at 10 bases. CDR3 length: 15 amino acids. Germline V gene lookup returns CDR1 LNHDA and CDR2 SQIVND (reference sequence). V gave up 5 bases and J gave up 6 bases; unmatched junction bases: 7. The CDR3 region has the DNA TGTGCCAGTAGTCCGGGACAGGGGTACTTTCAGCCCCAGCATTTT. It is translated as CASSPGQGYFQPQHF. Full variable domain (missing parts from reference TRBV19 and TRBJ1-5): DGGITQSPKYLFRKEGQNVTLSCEQNLNHDAMYWYRQDPGQGLRLIYYSQIVNDFQKGDIAEGYSVSREKKESFPLTVTSAQKNPTAFYLCASSPGQGYFQPQHFGDGTRLSIL.

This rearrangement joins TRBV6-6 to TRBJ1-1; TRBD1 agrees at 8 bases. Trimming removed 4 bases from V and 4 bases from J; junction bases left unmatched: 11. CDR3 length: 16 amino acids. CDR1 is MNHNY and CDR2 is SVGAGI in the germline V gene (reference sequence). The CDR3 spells CASSSSQGALGTEAFF. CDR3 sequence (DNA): TGTGCCAGCAGTTCCTCGCAGGGGGCGCTGGGCACTGAAGCTTTCTTT.

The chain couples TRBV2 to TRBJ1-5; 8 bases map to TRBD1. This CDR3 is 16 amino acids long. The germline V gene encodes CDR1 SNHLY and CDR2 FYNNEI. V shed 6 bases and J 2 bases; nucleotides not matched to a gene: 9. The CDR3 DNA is TGTGCCAGCAGCAGCGACAGGGGAAATGGCAATCAGCCCCAGCATTTT. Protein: CASSSDRGNGNQPQHF.

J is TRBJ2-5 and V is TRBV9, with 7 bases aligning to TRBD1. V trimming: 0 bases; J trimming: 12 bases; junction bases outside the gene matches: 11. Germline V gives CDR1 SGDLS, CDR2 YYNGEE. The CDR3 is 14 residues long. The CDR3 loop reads CASSVEGAGGRKYF. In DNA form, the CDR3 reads TGTGCCAGCAGCGTAGAGGGGGCAGGGGGACGCAAGTACTTC.

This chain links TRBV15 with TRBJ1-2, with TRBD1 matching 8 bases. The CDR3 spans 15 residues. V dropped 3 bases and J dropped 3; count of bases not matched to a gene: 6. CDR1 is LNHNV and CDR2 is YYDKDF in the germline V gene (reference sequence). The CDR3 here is CATSRPGQGDYGYTF. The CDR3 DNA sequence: TGTGCCACCAGCAGGCCCGGACAGGGAGACTATGGCTACACCTTC.

CDR3 loop: CASRTGPYNSPLHF. CDR3 nucleotide sequence: TGTGCCAGCAGGACAGGGCCCTATAATTCACCCCTCCACTTT. V usage is TRBV28 and J usage is TRBJ1-6; 7 positions match TRBD1. V shed 6 bases, J shed 2 bases, and the junction held 1 base outside the gene matches. There are 14 residues in the CDR3. CDR1 and CDR2 (germline): MDHEN, SYDVKM.

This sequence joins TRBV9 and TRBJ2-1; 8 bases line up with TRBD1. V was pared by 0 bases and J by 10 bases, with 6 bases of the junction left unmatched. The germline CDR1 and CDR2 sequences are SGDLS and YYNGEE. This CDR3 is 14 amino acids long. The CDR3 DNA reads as TGTGCCAGCAGCGTAGGGCAGGGGGCGCGGGAGCAGTTCTTC. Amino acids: CASSVGQGAREQFF.

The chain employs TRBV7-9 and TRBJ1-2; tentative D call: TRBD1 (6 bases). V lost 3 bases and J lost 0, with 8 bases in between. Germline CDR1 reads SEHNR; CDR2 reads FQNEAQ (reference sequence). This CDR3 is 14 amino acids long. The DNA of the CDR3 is TGTGCCAGCAGCTTGGGGGGGCCTAACTATGGCTACACCTTC. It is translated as CASSLGGPNYGYTF.

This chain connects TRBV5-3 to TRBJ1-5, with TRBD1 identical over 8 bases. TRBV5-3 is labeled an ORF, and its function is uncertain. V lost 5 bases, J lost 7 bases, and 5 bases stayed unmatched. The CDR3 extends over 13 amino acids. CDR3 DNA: TGTGCCAGAAGTGGGACAGGTGGACAGCCCCAGCATTTT. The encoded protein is CARSGTGGQPQHF.

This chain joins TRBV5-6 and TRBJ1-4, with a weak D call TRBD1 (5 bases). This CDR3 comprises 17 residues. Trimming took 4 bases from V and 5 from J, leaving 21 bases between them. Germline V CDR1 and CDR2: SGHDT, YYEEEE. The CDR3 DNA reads TGTGCCAGCAGCCCCGGGTGGGGCGTAGGACAAAATGAAAAACTGTTTTTT. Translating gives CASSPGWGVGQNEKLFF.

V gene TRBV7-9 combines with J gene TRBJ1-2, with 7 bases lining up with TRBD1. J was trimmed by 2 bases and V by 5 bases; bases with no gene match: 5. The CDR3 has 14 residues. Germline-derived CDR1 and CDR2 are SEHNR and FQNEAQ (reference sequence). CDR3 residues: CASSRQGANYGYTF. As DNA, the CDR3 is TGTGCCAGCAGCAGACAGGGTGCGAACTATGGCTACACCTTC. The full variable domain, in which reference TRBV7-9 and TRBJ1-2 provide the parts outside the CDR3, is DTGVSQNPRHKITKRGQNVTFRCDPISEHNRLYWYRQTLGQGPEFLTYFQNEAQLEKSRLLSDRFSAERPKGSFSTLEIQRTEQGDSAMYLCASSRQGANYGYTFGSGTRLTVV.

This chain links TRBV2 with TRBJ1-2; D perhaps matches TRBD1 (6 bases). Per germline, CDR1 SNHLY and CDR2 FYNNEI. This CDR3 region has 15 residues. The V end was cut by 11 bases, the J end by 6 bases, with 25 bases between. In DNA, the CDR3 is TGTGCCGGACAGCAAAGTGGTCTTAAGACAGATGGCTACACCTTC. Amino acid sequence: CAGQQSGLKTDGYTF.

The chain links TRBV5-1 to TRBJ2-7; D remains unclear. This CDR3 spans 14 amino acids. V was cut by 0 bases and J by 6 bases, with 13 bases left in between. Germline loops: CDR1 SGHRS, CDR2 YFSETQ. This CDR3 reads CASSLELGLGEQYF. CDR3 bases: TGCGCCAGCAGCTTGGAGCTGGGCCTCGGCGAGCAGTACTTC.

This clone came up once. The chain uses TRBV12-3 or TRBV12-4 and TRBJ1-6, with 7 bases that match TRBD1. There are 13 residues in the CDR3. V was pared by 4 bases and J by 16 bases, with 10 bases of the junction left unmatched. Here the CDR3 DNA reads TGTGCCAGCAGTTCCACCGGGACAGCCCATCTCCACTTT. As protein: CASSSTGTAHLHF.

Written as DNA, the CDR3 is TGTGCCAGCTCACCGGCACAGACGGGAGGCACAGATACGCAGTATTTT. This gives the protein CASSPAQTGGTDTQYF. The chain uses TRBV18 and TRBJ2-3, with D maybe TRBD2 (6 bases). V lost 3 bases, J lost 1 base, and 14 bases lay in between. The CDR3 consists of 16 residues. In germline, CDR1 is KGHSH, CDR2 LQKENI.

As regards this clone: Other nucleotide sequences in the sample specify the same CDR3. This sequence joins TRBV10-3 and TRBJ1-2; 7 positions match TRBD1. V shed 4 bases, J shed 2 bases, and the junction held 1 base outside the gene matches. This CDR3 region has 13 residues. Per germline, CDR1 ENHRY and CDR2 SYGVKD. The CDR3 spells CAISVQGNYGYTF. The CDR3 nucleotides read TGTGCCATCAGTGTACAGGGGAACTATGGCTACACCTTC.

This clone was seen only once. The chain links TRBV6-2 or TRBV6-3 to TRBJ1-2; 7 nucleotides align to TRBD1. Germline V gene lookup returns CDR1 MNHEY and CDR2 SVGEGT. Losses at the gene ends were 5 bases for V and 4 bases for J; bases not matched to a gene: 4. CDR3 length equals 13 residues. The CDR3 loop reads CASSETGSYGYTF. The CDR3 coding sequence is TGTGCCAGCAGTGAGACAGGGAGCTATGGCTACACCTTC.